What follows are 5 T cell receptor beta chains derived from one specimen sequenced in a study of cytomegalovirus exposure and HLA in healthy donors. 60 Vbeta and 13 Jbeta primers were used in PCR. TCRdb keeps only in-frame clones here, not all; method: immunoSEQ multiplex PCR. The sample yields 150,000 to 200,000 clones, roughly four fifths seen once. Sequences were obtained from PBMCs. All receptors derive from a man aged 55 to 70 in good health and CMV-seronegative.

V gene TRBV7-9 combines with J gene TRBJ2-6; D may be TRBD1 (5 bases). Trimming cost V 4 bases and J 4 bases, with 23 bases left between them. This CDR3 region has 19 residues. Germline CDR1 SEHNR, CDR2 FQNEAQ (reference sequence). Written as DNA, the CDR3 is TGTGCCAGCAGCTCACCTCGGTCCAGGGCCCGTACCGGGGCCAACGTCCTGACTTTC. Translated: CASSSPRSRARTGANVLTF. Variable domain in full (rest from reference TRBV7-9 and TRBJ2-6): DTGVSQNPRHKITKRGQNVTFRCDPISEHNRLYWYRQTLGQGPEFLTYFQNEAQLEKSRLLSDRFSAERPKGSFSTLEIQRTEQGDSAMYLCASSSPRSRARTGANVLTFGAGSRLTVL.

The chain is built from TRBV6-6 and TRBJ1-6, with 8 bases identical to TRBD1. Unmatched junction bases numbered 5, after V lost 0 bases and J lost 10 bases. This CDR3 is 15 amino acids long. CDR1 is MNHNY, CDR2 SVGAGI, per germline (reference sequence). CDR3 sequence reads: CASSYSSGTGSPLHF. DNA of the CDR3: TGTGCCAGCAGTTACTCATCCGGGACAGGCTCACCCCTCCACTTT.

V usage is TRBV10-2 and J usage is TRBJ2-1, with D possibly matching TRBD2 (6 bases). V was trimmed by 7 bases and J by 1 base, leaving 11 bases between them. The CDR3 totals 14 residues. Looked up from germline, CDR1 is WSHSY and CDR2 is SAAADI. CDR3 protein: CASINAGSYNEQFF. Here the CDR3 DNA reads TGCGCCAGCATAAATGCGGGGTCCTACAATGAGCAGTTCTTC.

J is TRBJ1-2 and V is TRBV6-5; D is unclear. The germline gives CDR1 MNHEY, CDR2 SVGAGI. The CDR3 contains 15 residues. Trimming shortened V by 0 bases and J by 2 bases, and 10 bases separated the two germline ends. The CDR3: CASSYSTNGNYGYTF. Written as DNA, the CDR3 is TGTGCCAGCAGTTACTCGACGAACGGGAACTATGGCTACACCTTC.

This chain connects TRBV18 to TRBJ2-1; 7 bases match TRBD1. The J segment lost 8 bases and the V segment lost 1 base, leaving 5 bases of the junction unmatched. Germline loops: CDR1 KGHSH, CDR2 LQKENI. The length of the CDR3 is 14 residues. The CDR3 nucleotides are TGTGCCAGCTCACCACTGACAGGGTTCGATGAGCAGTTCTTC. This translates into CASSPLTGFDEQFF.